Below are 10 T cell receptor beta chains sequenced from a single sample in a study of post-analysis software for immune sequencing data (dated by TCRdb to about 2015). Study-wide conclusions, independent of this receptor: A few TRBV segments, including TRBV5-6, TRBV5-1 and TRBV20-1, were significantly more frequent in patients than controls.

Preparation of the library involved PCR. Sequencing took place on an Illumina HiSeq 2500. To reduce PCR and sequencing biases, unique molecular identifiers were incorporated into the TCR beta cDNA libraries. The public reads were reprocessed in TCRdb via fastp at Q25 and MiXCR, keeping in-frame beta chains. Each CDR3 protein gets just one entry, which takes the most common genes and DNA from the rows behind it. The sample records about 210,000 distinct CDR3 sequences, over 25% of which are singletons. The ten most abundant clones make up roughly 3.5% of the sample. No antigen has been identified for these receptors. The sequencing sample was made of blood. These receptor sequences come from a girl aged 2-17 years with multiple sclerosis.

With respect to this clonotype: This may be a read error, as it is one base from a much larger clone. The chain employs TRBV29-1 and TRBJ2-5; 12 nucleotides align to TRBD2. V lost 7 bases, J lost 6 bases, and 9 bases stayed unmatched. This CDR3 comprises 14 residues. In germline, CDR1 is SQVTM, CDR2 ANQGSEA. The DNA of the CDR3 is TGCAGCGCTTCCCGACTAGCGGGAGTGAAGACCCAGTACTTC. Translating gives CSASRLAGVKTQYF.

About this clonotype itself: A much larger clone is a single base away; this may be a read error. V and J are TRBV7-3 and TRBJ2-3; D is uncertain. V lost 0 bases and J lost 1, with 14 bases in between. Germline V gives CDR1 SGHTA, CDR2 FQGTGA. The CDR3 extends over 17 amino acids. The CDR3: CASSLTLVEIGTDTQYF. CDR3 sequence (DNA): TGTGCCAGCAGCTTAACGTTGGTAGAGATTGGCACAGATACGCAGTATTTT.

The chain has TRBV7-9 and TRBJ2-5, with D perhaps being TRBD1 or TRBD2 (5 bases each). Trimming removed 0 bases at V and 4 bases at J, with 15 bases between. Germline CDR1 is SEHNR and CDR2 is FQNEAQ (reference sequence). The CDR3 sequence is 16 residues long. CDR3 bases: TGTGCCAGCAGCTTAGCGCCACAGGAGGCCGGAGAGACCCAGTACTTC. It specifies CASSLAPQEAGETQYF.

This clonotype was detected ten times or more. The CDR3 is CASSQADRYLNEQYF. The CDR3 DNA sequence: TGCGCCAGCAGCCAAGCCGACAGGTATCTCAACGAGCAGTACTTC. V usage is TRBV4-1 and J usage is TRBJ2-7; D might be TRBD1 (6 bases). V shed 1 base and J shed 5 bases, with 15 bases lying between them. The germline CDR1 and CDR2 sequences are MGHRA and YSYEKL. The CDR3 sequence is 15 residues long.

As regards this clonotype: A much larger clone differs by one base, so this may be a read error. The genes are TRBV5-1 and TRBJ2-1; 12 bases are a match to TRBD2. CDR3 size: 17 residues. Germline V lookup: CDR1 SGHRS, CDR2 YFSETQ. V was clipped by 4 bases and J by 7 bases; unmatched bases: 12. The CDR3 loop reads CASSLLAETSGSNEQFF. In DNA, the CDR3 is TGCGCCAGCAGCCTGCTCGCCGAGACTAGCGGGAGTAATGAGCAGTTCTTC.

At least ten counts were recorded for this clonotype. The rearrangement links TRBV20-1 to TRBJ2-3; TRBD2 might be the D (5 bases). Looked up from germline, CDR1 is DFQATT and CDR2 is SNEGSKA (reference sequence). V gave up 2 bases and J gave up 0 bases, with 18 bases separating them. CDR3 length: 17 amino acids. The chain's CDR3 is CSARKGSGMTSTDTQYF. CDR3 DNA: TGCAGTGCTAGAAAGGGATCCGGGATGACTAGCACAGATACGCAGTATTTT.

This clonotype was observed at least ten times. The rearrangement joins TRBV5-6 to TRBJ2-1; D is undetermined. V dropped 0 bases and J dropped 7 bases, with 11 bases sitting between them. From germline, CDR1 is SGHDT and CDR2 YYEEEE. This CDR3 is built from 14 residues. CDR3 in DNA: TGTGCCAGCAGCTTGGGTCCTGAAGCTAATGAGCAGTTCTTC. As protein: CASSLGPEANEQFF.

The genes are TRBV4-1 and TRBJ2-3; a weak D match, TRBD1 (5 bases). Trimming left V 1 base short and J 0 bases short, with 11 bases between. This CDR3 contains 16 residues. Germline CDR1 MGHRA, CDR2 YSYEKL. The CDR3 bases are TGCGCCAGCAGCCAAGGAATGGGGCCAAGCACAGATACGCAGTATTTT. This sequence encodes CASSQGMGPSTDTQYF.

This chain joins TRBV24-1 and TRBJ2-4; no clear D gene. The CDR3 length is 16 residues. V lost 7 bases to trimming and J lost 0 bases, with 15 bases between them. Germline assignment: CDR1 KGHDR and CDR2 SFDVKD. CDR3 region: CATSPRPMSAKNIQYF. In nucleotides, the CDR3 is TGTGCCACCAGCCCCCGACCGATGTCAGCCAAAAACATTCAGTACTTC.

Only a few counts were recorded for this clonotype. V and J are TRBV28 and TRBJ1-1, with D unclear. Germline values: CDR1 MDHEN, CDR2 SYDVKM. V dropped 7 bases and J dropped 4 bases, with 16 bases sitting between them. The CDR3 covers 14 residues. The CDR3 spells CASKVLNRATEAFF. The CDR3 DNA reads as TGTGCCAGCAAGGTCCTAAACCGGGCCACTGAAGCTTTCTTT.